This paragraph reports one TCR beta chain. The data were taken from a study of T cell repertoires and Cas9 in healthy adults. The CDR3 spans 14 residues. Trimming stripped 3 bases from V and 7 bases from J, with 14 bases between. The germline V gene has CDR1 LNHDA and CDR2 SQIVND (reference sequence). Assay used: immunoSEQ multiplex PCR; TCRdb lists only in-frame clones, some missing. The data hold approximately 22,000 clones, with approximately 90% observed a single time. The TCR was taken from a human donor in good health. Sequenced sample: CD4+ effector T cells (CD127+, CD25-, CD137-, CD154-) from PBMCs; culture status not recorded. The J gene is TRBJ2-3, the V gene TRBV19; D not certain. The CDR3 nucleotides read TGTGCCAGTAGTATCCAAGTGTTCGGCCATACGCAGTATTTT. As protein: CASSIQVFGHTQYF.